This T cell receptor beta chain was retrieved from a study of blood T cell repertoires in COVID-19. Study context: Donors in the United States, Italy and Spain gave samples during acute or convalescent COVID-19. Sources were T cells, B-cell-depleted T cells, or PBMCs; the material itself was cDNA or gDNA.

Source study methods: Estimation of nucleated cell counts was performed using reference gene primer amplification. Profiled with immunoSEQ multiplex PCR; TCRdb holds only in-frame clones, not every one. Clonal size and the V and J genes are those of that table, whereas D and trimming came from the DNA. The table has about 51,000 clones, approximately 86% seen once. V lost 6 bases and J 5 bases, leaving 20 bases between the germline ends. Germline loops: CDR1 MDHEN, CDR2 SYDVKM. There are 17 residues in the CDR3. Sequences were obtained from peripheral blood. This TCR derives from a man in his sixties with acute or convalescent COVID-19. The chain combines TRBV28 with TRBJ1-6, with D maybe TRBD1 (6 bases). DNA for the CDR3: TGTGCCAGCAGGCCGGGGGGCAGCTGGAGAAATAATTCACCCCTCCACTTT. Translated, it gives CASRPGGSWRNNSPLHF. The entire variable domain, with the rest obtained from reference TRBV28 and TRBJ1-6, is as follows: DVKVTQSSRYLVKRTGEKVFLECVQDMDHENMFWYRQDPGLGLRLIYFSYDVKMKEKGDIPEGYSVSREKKERFSLILESASTNQTSMYLCASRPGGSWRNNSPLHFGNGTRLTVT.